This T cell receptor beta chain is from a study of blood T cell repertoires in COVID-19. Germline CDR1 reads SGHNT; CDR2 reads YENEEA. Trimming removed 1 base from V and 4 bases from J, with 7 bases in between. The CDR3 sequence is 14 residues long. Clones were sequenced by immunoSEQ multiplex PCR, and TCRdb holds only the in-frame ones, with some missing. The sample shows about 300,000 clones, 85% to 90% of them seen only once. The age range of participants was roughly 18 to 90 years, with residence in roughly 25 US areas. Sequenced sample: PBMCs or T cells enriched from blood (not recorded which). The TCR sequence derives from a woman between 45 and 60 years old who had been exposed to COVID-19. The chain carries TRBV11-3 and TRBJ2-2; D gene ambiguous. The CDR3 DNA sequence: TGTGCCAGCAGCTTAGTAATCAGCACCGGGGAGCTGTTTTTT. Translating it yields CASSLVISTGELFF.